Following are 14 T cell receptor beta chains from one sample sequenced in a study of shared clonotypes between healthy human individuals. CD45RO-negative, CCR7-positively selected cells formed the naive CD8 fraction, excluding terminally differentiated effector memory CD45RA+ cells. The table came from immunoSEQ multiplex PCR; TCRdb's copy has only in-frame clones and leaves some out. The table has approximately 2,200,000 clones, just over 90% seen once. Material for sequencing was naive CD8+ T cells from PBMCs. The receptors stem from a man between 18 and 35 years old in good health. Some clones in this sample may be carry-over from other donors' samples.

The rearrangement uses TRBV11-2 and TRBJ2-7; D remains ambiguous. Germline V lookup: CDR1 SGHAT, CDR2 FQNNGV. Trimming pared 0 bases from V and 2 bases from J, leaving 11 bases between. The CDR3 runs 15 residues. In nucleotides, the CDR3 is TGTGCCAGCAGCTTAGATGTCAGGTCGGCCTACGAGCAGTACTTC. Translating gives CASSLDVRSAYEQYF.

In nucleotides, the CDR3 is TGTGCCAGCAACCTCCGGGACACATCCTACGAGCAGTACTTC. Its translation is CASNLRDTSYEQYF. The V gene is TRBV6-1, the J gene TRBJ2-7, with a tentative D call TRBD1 (6 bases). The germline V and J ends were trimmed by 7 bases and 1 base, with 14 bases remaining between them. The CDR3 consists of 14 residues. CDR1 is MNHNS and CDR2 is SASEGT in the germline V gene.

In this sample, this clone turned up once. The chain couples TRBV6-5 to TRBJ2-7; D gene unclear. The CDR3 extends over 13 amino acids. V dropped 5 bases and J dropped 0 bases, with 8 bases sitting between them. Germline values: CDR1 MNHEY, CDR2 SVGAGI. The CDR3 region is CASSQSSSYEQYF. DNA of the CDR3: TGTGCCAGCAGTCAGAGCAGCTCCTACGAGCAGTACTTC.

This clone occurred a few times. The chain carries TRBV10-3 and TRBJ1-1; no reliable D call. Trimming stripped 0 bases from V and 5 bases from J, with 7 bases between. The CDR3 totals 13 residues. Germline assignment: CDR1 ENHRY and CDR2 SYGVKD. The CDR3 loop reads CAISESSGTEAFF. The CDR3 DNA sequence: TGTGCCATCAGTGAGTCGTCGGGAACTGAAGCTTTCTTT.

The V call is TRBV6-5, the J call TRBJ2-7; tentative D call: TRBD2 (5 bases). The CDR3 covers 13 residues. The germline gives CDR1 MNHEY, CDR2 SVGAGI. Trimming removed 0 bases at V and 7 bases at J, with 10 bases between. CDR3 nucleotides: TGTGCCAGCAGTTACTCGACTACGGGGGAGCAGTACTTC. Amino acid sequence: CASSYSTTGEQYF.

The gene calls are TRBV6-1 and TRBJ1-5, with D unresolved. CDR1 MNHNS and CDR2 SASEGT come from the germline V gene. The CDR3 has 14 amino acids. The V gene lost 4 bases and the J gene lost 4 bases, with 11 bases spanning the gap. CDR3 coding DNA: TGTGCCAGCAGTGTCCGGTCGTCTAATCAGCCCCAGCATTTT. Protein product: CASSVRSSNQPQHF.

The rearrangement joins TRBV27 to TRBJ2-7, with D perhaps TRBD1 (5 bases). The CDR3 is 14 residues long. Germline V gives CDR1 MNHEY, CDR2 SMNVEV (reference sequence). Trimming took off 3 bases at V and 2 bases at J, with 11 bases between the two ends. The CDR3, as DNA: TGTGCCAGCAGTTTCGGACACCGAACCTACGAGCAGTACTTC. This codes for CASSFGHRTYEQYF.

V gene TRBV7-9 combines with J gene TRBJ1-5, with 7 bases fitting TRBD1. The CDR3 totals 16 residues. Germline-derived CDR1 and CDR2 are SEHNR and FQNEAQ (reference sequence). After removal of 4 bases from V and 4 bases from J, the junction contained 10 bases not matched to a gene. In nucleotides, the CDR3 is TGTGCCAGCAGCTCCGACAGGGAGTTTCGGAATCAGCCCCAGCATTTT. Its translation: CASSSDREFRNQPQHF.

This chain connects TRBV6-1 to TRBJ1-2; perhaps TRBD1 as D (5 bases). Trimming took 2 bases from V and 1 from J, leaving 14 bases between them. The CDR3 sequence is 16 residues long. CDR1 and CDR2 (germline): MNHNS, SASEGT. The CDR3 sequence: CASSEFGAGRNYGYTF. The CDR3 bases are TGTGCCAGCAGTGAATTTGGGGCCGGGCGTAACTATGGCTACACCTTC.

V gene TRBV27 combines with J gene TRBJ2-7, with D hard to call. The germline CDR1 and CDR2 sequences are MNHEY and SMNVEV (reference sequence). V gave up 6 bases and J gave up 4 bases, with 7 bases separating them. CDR3 length equals 11 residues. Here the CDR3 DNA reads TGTGCCAGCAGGGACGGGTACGAGCAGTACTTC. Amino acids: CASRDGYEQYF.

The chain links TRBV5-1 to TRBJ2-1; D perhaps matches TRBD2 (5 bases). V gave up 5 bases and J gave up 5 bases, with 11 bases separating them. There are 13 residues in the CDR3. Per the germline V gene, CDR1 is SGHRS and CDR2 is YFSETQ. The CDR3 nucleotides read TGCGCCAGCAGTTTAGCGAGTCACAATGAGCAGTTCTTC. Its translation is CASSLASHNEQFF.

This clone was detected only a few times. In the same sample, other DNA sequences code for this CDR3. This chain uses TRBV28 with TRBJ1-5, with 7 bases matching TRBD1. This CDR3 comprises 11 residues. The V gene's germline CDR1 is MDHEN and CDR2 SYDVKM. The ends lost 5 bases at V and 9 bases at J; junction bases unmatched: 1. DNA for the CDR3: TGTGCCAGCAGTCCAGGGGGGCCCCAGCATTTT. Its translation is CASSPGGPQHF.

The rearrangement uses TRBV18 and TRBJ2-7, with 9 bases aligning to TRBD1. V trimming: 1 base; J trimming: 0 bases; junction bases outside the gene matches: 4. The CDR3 contains 16 residues. The germline gives CDR1 KGHSH, CDR2 LQKENI. The CDR3 protein is CASSPLKGQGSYEQYF. The CDR3 coding sequence is TGTGCCAGCTCACCACTAAAGGGACAGGGCTCCTACGAGCAGTACTTC.

The chain combines TRBV9 with TRBJ1-1; 7 nucleotides match TRBD1. Germline V gene lookup returns CDR1 SGDLS and CDR2 YYNGEE. The J segment lost 0 bases and the V segment lost 7 bases, leaving 6 bases of the junction unmatched. The CDR3 has 14 residues. The CDR3: CASSWTGMNTEAFF. For the CDR3, the DNA is TGTGCCAGCTCGTGGACAGGAATGAACACTGAAGCTTTCTTT.